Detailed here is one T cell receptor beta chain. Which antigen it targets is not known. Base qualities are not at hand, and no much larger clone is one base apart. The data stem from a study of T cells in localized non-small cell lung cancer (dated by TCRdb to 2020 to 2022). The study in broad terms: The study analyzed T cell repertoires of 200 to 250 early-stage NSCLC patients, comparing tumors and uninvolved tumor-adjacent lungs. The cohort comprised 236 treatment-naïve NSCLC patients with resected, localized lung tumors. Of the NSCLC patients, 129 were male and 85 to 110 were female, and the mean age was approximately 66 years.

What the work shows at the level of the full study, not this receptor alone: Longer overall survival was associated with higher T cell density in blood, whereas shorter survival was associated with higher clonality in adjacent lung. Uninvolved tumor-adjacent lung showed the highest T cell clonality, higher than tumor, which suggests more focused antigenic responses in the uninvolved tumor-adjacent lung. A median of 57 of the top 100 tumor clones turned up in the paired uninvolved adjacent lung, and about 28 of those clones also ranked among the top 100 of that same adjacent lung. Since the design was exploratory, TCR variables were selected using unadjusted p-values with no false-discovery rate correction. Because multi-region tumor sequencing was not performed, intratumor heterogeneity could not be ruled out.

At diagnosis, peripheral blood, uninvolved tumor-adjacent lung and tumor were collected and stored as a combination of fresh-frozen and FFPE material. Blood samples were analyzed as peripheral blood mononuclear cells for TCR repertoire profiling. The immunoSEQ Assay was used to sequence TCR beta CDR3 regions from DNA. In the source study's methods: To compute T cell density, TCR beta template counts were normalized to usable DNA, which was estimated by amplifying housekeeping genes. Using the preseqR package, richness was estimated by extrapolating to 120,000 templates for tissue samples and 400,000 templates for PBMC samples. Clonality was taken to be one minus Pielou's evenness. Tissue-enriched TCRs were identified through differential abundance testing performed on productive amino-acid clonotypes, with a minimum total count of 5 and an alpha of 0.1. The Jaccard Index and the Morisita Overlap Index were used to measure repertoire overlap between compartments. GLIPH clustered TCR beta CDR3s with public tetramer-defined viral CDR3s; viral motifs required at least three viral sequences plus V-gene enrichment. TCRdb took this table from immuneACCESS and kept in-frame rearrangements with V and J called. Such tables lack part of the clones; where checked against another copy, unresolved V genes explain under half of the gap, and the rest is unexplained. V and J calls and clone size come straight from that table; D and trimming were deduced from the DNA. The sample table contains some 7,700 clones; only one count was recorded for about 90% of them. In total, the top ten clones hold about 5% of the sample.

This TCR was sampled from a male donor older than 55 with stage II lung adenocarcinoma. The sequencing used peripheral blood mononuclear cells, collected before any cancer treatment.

The CDR3 region has the sequence CASSPPVNYGYTF. The bases read TGTGCCAGCAGCCCCCCAGTGAACTATGGCTACACCTTC. The rearranged segments are TRBV7-8 and TRBJ1-2; no confident D gene assignment can be made. From a lookup of the germline V gene, CDR1 and CDR2 are SGHVS and FQNEAQ. Deletion took 5 bases off V and 2 bases off J, with a span of 9 bases between the germline ends. The CDR3, cysteine through phenylalanine, is 13 amino acids long. Only the CDR3 DNA is retained, 39 bases long and in frame from the first base.